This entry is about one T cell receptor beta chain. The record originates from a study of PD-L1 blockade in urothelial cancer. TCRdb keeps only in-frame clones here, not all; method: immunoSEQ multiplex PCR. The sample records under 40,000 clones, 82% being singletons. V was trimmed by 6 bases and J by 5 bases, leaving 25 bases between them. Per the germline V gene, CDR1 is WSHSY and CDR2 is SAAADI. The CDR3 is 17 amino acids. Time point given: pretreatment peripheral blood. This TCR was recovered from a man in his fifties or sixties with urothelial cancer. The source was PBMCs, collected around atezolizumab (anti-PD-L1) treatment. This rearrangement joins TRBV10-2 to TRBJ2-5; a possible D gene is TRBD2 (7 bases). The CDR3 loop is CASSTGQGGGSYETQYF. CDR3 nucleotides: TGCGCCAGCAGCACGGGACAAGGGGGGGGGTCCTACGAGACCCAGTACTTC.